This is a list of T cell receptor beta chains from one sample in a study of T-cell memory formation after mild COVID-19. TCRdb used MiXCR to reprocess the 5' RACE reads, holding one entry per CDR3 protein. The data show about 190,000 distinct CDR3 sequences, approximately 20% seen once. The sample consisted of PBMCs or a T cell subset sorted from them (not recorded which). Receptors were obtained from an adult woman who had mild COVID-19 (a few samples of this study predate the infection). Cell type and time point are not known. The CDR3 runs from the conserved cysteine through the conserved F or W. Fields, in order: D gene, J gene, clone size, V gene, CDR3 DNA, CDR3 protein. The D gene is left open where the match is weak. Expanded clones get a size class; other rows say once, few or many, or leave the size out.

>NA|TRBJ2-5|few|TRBV19
TGTGCCAGTAGTATAGTGACGGGTGTCCAAGAGACCCAGTACTTC
CASSIVTGVQETQYF
>NA|TRBJ2-1|NA|TRBV2
TGTGCCAGCAGTGACGTTATCCAGTTCTTC
CASSDVIQFF
>TRBD1|TRBJ1-2|NA|TRBV30
TGTGCCTGCGGGACAGCAATATTCGCGGGCGGCTACACCTTC
CACGTAIFAGGYTF
>TRBD2|TRBJ2-7|few|TRBV5-1
TGCGCCAGCAGCTTGGCCGTAGCGGGGGGCCGGTACGAGCAGTACTTC
CASSLAVAGGRYEQYF
>NA|TRBJ2-1|NA|TRBV20-1
TGCAGTGCAAAGCAGGGGAACCACAATGAGCAGTTCTTC
CSAKQGNHNEQFF
>NA|TRBJ2-5|few|TRBV7-2
TGTGCCAGCAGCACACAACGCGAGACCCAGTACTTC
CASSTQRETQYF
>NA|TRBJ1-1|NA|TRBV29-1
TGCAGCGTTCCGGGCCCCTCAGCTGGGACTGAAGCTTTCTTT
CSVPGPSAGTEAFF
>TRBD2|TRBJ2-3|NA|TRBV5-1
TGCGCCAGCAGCCCCCTGACTAGCGGGGGAAGCACAGATACGCAGTATTTT
CASSPLTSGGSTDTQYF
>NA|TRBJ1-2|NA|TRBV5-1
TGCGCCAGCAGCCCTACGGCGAACGGGGGGGGATCCTATGGCTACACCTTC
CASSPTANGGGSYGYTF
>TRBD2|TRBJ2-1|few|TRBV5-1
TGCGCCAGCAGCCCGGGACTAGCGGGAGGGGAGCAGTTCTTC
CASSPGLAGGEQFF
>NA|TRBJ1-5|few|TRBV5-1
TGCGCCAGCAGCTTGGGAGCAGGCGGCAGCAATCAGCCCCAGCATTTT
CASSLGAGGSNQPQHF
>TRBD2|TRBJ2-3|few|TRBV18
TGTGCCAGCTCGCGGGGGACTAGCGGGTCTGCAGATACGCAGTATTTT
CASSRGTSGSADTQYF